The 32 T cell receptor beta chains in this list originate from one sample, sequenced in a study of blood T cell repertoires in COVID-19. The repertoire was sequenced with immunoSEQ multiplex PCR; TCRdb's copy has only in-frame clones and lacks some. Among 190,000 or so clones, 90% were seen once, and the ten largest hold approximately 1.1%. The sequencing sample was made of PBMCs or T cells enriched from blood (not recorded which). These receptors originate from a man aged 30 to 45 who had recovered from COVID-19.

The chain joins TRBV7-2 to TRBJ2-1; TRBD2 matches 8 bases. The CDR3 is made up of 16 amino acids. Trimming took 1 base from V and 0 from J; bases not matched to a gene: 2. Germline loops: CDR1 SGHTA, CDR2 FQGNSA. The CDR3 here is CASSLVGRGSYNEQFF. CDR3 in DNA: TGTGCCAGCAGCTTAGTCGGGAGGGGCTCCTACAATGAGCAGTTCTTC.

The chain links TRBV20-1 to TRBJ1-2, with D perhaps TRBD1 (5 bases). V was cut by 3 bases and J by 6 bases, with 8 bases left in between. CDR1 and CDR2 (germline): DFQATT, SNEGSKA (reference sequence). The CDR3 length is 11 residues. The chain's CDR3 is CSASRGDGYTF. CDR3 bases: TGCAGTGCTAGCCGGGGGGATGGCTACACCTTC.

The chain is built from TRBV7-2 and TRBJ1-2, with no clear D. The V end lost 1 base, the J end lost 5 bases, and 11 bases lay between the germline ends. This CDR3 spans 14 amino acids. Germline-derived CDR1 and CDR2 are SGHTA and FQGNSA. CDR3 protein: CASSLGEERYGYTF. The CDR3 region has the DNA TGTGCCAGCAGCTTAGGGGAGGAGAGATATGGCTACACCTTC.

V gene TRBV27 combines with J gene TRBJ1-2, with a possible D match to TRBD1 (6 bases). The CDR3 length is 16 residues. The V end lost 2 bases, the J end lost 0 bases, and 13 bases lay between the germline ends. Germline V gene sequence: CDR1 MNHEY, CDR2 SMNVEV (reference sequence). This CDR3 reads CASSLIGTKSNYGYTF. The DNA for the CDR3 is TGTGCCAGCAGTTTAATTGGGACAAAATCTAACTATGGCTACACCTTC.

V and J are TRBV24-1 and TRBJ1-5, with 9 nucleotides matching TRBD1. Germline trimming cut 9 bases from V and 7 bases from J; bases unmatched to any gene: 6. The CDR3 spans 13 residues. Germline assignment: CDR1 KGHDR and CDR2 SFDVKD. CDR3 nucleotides: TGTGCCACCGGGGACAGGGTGGTGCAGCCCCAGCATTTT. Amino acids: CATGDRVVQPQHF.

The chain couples TRBV4-3 to TRBJ1-2; TRBD1 matches 9 bases. The CDR3 is 16 amino acids. Germline CDR1 reads LGHNA; CDR2 reads YSLEER. The V gene end was trimmed by 1 base and the J gene end by 8 bases; junction bases not matched to a gene: 11. The CDR3 DNA follows: TGCGCCAGCAGCCAAGGGGAACCACAGGGGGCTGGCGGCTACACCTTC. It encodes CASSQGEPQGAGGYTF.

The genes are TRBV12-3 or TRBV12-4 and TRBJ1-1; a possible D gene is TRBD1 (6 bases). This CDR3 contains 11 residues. V shed 6 bases and J shed 7 bases, with 9 bases lying between them. This CDR3 is CASSRTVEAFF. In nucleotides, the CDR3 is TGTGCCAGCAGCAGGACAGTTGAAGCTTTCTTT.

The CDR3 DNA reads TGTGCCAGCAGTGATCTGGGACAGGGGATGTCACCCCTCCACTTT. Protein product: CASSDLGQGMSPLHF. The chain employs TRBV2 and TRBJ1-6; 10 nucleotides match TRBD1. This CDR3 region has 15 residues. The J segment lost 10 bases and the V segment lost 3 bases, leaving 6 bases of the junction unmatched. Looked up from germline, CDR1 is SNHLY and CDR2 is FYNNEI. The full variable domain, its missing parts supplied by reference TRBV2 and TRBJ1-6, is EPEVTQTPSHQVTQMGQEVILRCVPISNHLYFYWYRQILGQKVEFLVSFYNNEISEKSEIFDDQFSVERPDGSNFTLKIRSTKLEDSAMYFCASSDLGQGMSPLHFGNGTRLTVT.

V and J are TRBV6-5 and TRBJ1-2, with 8 bases aligning to TRBD1. V lost 7 bases, J lost 6 bases, and 4 bases stayed unmatched. CDR1 is MNHEY, CDR2 SVGAGI, per germline. The CDR3 spans 12 residues. CDR3 sequence reads: CASTRGQDGYTF. The CDR3 DNA reads TGTGCCAGCACCAGGGGGCAGGATGGCTACACCTTC.

The V call is TRBV5-4, the J call TRBJ2-1; maybe TRBD1 (5 bases). This CDR3 contains 16 residues. V lost 0 bases and J 0 bases, leaving 10 bases between the germline ends. Germline assignment: CDR1 SGHNT and CDR2 YYREEE (reference sequence). CDR3 in DNA: TGTGCCAGCAGCTTGGTTGGGGCCAGCTCCTACAATGAGCAGTTCTTC. As protein: CASSLVGASSYNEQFF.

CDR3 sequence reads: CASSPGQPNRRYNEQFF. CDR3 in DNA: TGTGCCAGTAGTCCAGGACAGCCCAATCGCCGATACAATGAGCAGTTCTTC. This sequence joins TRBV19 and TRBJ2-1; possible D gene TRBD1, 6 bases. The germline V and J ends were trimmed by 5 bases and 4 bases, with 21 bases remaining between them. Germline V gene sequence: CDR1 LNHDA, CDR2 SQIVND (reference sequence). CDR3 length: 17 amino acids. Full variable domain (outside the CDR3, taken from reference TRBV19 and TRBJ2-1): DGGITQSPKYLFRKEGQNVTLSCEQNLNHDAMYWYRQDPGQGLRLIYYSQIVNDFQKGDIAEGYSVSREKKESFPLTVTSAQKNPTAFYLCASSPGQPNRRYNEQFFGPGTRLTVL.

V is TRBV2 and J is TRBJ2-5; TRBD2 agrees at 13 bases. The CDR3 consists of 15 residues. The V segment lost 6 bases and the J segment 5 bases; nucleotides outside the gene matches: 6. Per germline, CDR1 SNHLY and CDR2 FYNNEI. CDR3 region: CASSPGTSGMETQYF. The CDR3, as DNA: TGTGCCAGCAGCCCCGGGACTAGCGGGATGGAGACCCAGTACTTC.

This rearrangement joins TRBV24-1 to TRBJ2-1, with 16 bases lining up with TRBD2. V lost 3 bases, J lost 0 bases, and 4 bases stayed unmatched. Germline V lookup: CDR1 KGHDR, CDR2 SFDVKD. The CDR3 has 19 residues. The CDR3 DNA is TGTGCCACCAGTGATGTGGGACTAGCGGGGGGGAGCTCCTACAATGAGCAGTTCTTC. Its translation is CATSDVGLAGGSSYNEQFF.

The chain joins TRBV5-6 to TRBJ1-4; tentatively, D is TRBD1 (6 bases). Trimming removed 2 bases from V and 6 bases from J, with 11 bases in between. Germline loops: CDR1 SGHDT, CDR2 YYEEEE. CDR3 size: 14 residues. The CDR3 is CASSFGRGHEKLFF. The CDR3 bases are TGTGCCAGCAGCTTCGGCAGGGGTCATGAAAAACTGTTTTTT.

Note on this clone: The same CDR3 is also encoded by other DNA sequences in this sample. V usage is TRBV27 and J usage is TRBJ2-7, with 11 bases aligning to TRBD1. CDR3 size: 15 residues. From germline, CDR1 is MNHEY and CDR2 SMNVEV (reference sequence). The ends lost 2 bases at V and 2 bases at J; junction bases unmatched: 2. CDR3 loop: CASSLGTGGTYEQYF. CDR3 sequence (DNA): TGTGCCAGCAGTTTAGGGACAGGGGGTACCTACGAGCAGTACTTC.

The V call is TRBV7-6, the J call TRBJ1-1; D not certain. Germline lookup yields CDR1 SGHVS and CDR2 FNYEAQ. V gave up 5 bases and J gave up 0 bases, with 7 bases separating them. This CDR3 is built from 13 residues. The CDR3 DNA sequence: TGTGCCAGCAGCCAACAGATGAACACTGAAGCTTTCTTT. Amino acid sequence: CASSQQMNTEAFF.

The V gene is TRBV6-2 or TRBV6-3, the J gene TRBJ1-3, with 7 positions matching TRBD1. J was trimmed by 0 bases and V by 5 bases; bases with no gene match: 7. The CDR3 is 16 residues long. CDR1 and CDR2 from the germline V gene are MNHEY and SVGEGT. The CDR3 loop is CASSRQGPLSGNTIYF. In DNA, the CDR3 is TGTGCCAGCAGTCGACAGGGACCCCTCTCTGGAAACACCATATATTTT.

This sequence joins TRBV29-1 and TRBJ2-3; TRBD2 aligns across 10 bases. CDR3 length: 16 residues. In germline, CDR1 is SQVTM, CDR2 ANQGSEA. J was trimmed by 9 bases and V by 4 bases; bases with no gene match: 16. The CDR3 sequence: CSVAGSGGGRGLTQYF. In DNA form, the CDR3 reads TGCAGCGTTGCAGGAAGCGGGGGGGGCCGGGGGCTGACGCAGTATTTT.

This chain links TRBV7-9 with TRBJ1-2; no definite D call. The germline gives CDR1 SEHNR, CDR2 FQNEAQ (reference sequence). This CDR3 region has 13 residues. V lost 5 bases, J lost 2 bases, and 9 bases lay in between. CDR3 sequence reads: CASSPGSNYGYTF. The CDR3, as DNA: TGTGCCAGCAGCCCGGGGTCGAACTATGGCTACACCTTC. The full variable domain, completed using reference TRBV7-9 and TRBJ1-2, is DTGVSQNPRHKITKRGQNVTFRCDPISEHNRLYWYRQTLGQGPEFLTYFQNEAQLEKSRLLSDRFSAERPKGSFSTLEIQRTEQGDSAMYLCASSPGSNYGYTFGSGTRLTVV.

The V call is TRBV25-1, the J call TRBJ2-3; 12 bases map to TRBD2. Germline V lookup: CDR1 MGHDK, CDR2 SYGVNS. V was clipped by 3 bases and J by 0 bases; unmatched bases: 4. This CDR3 has 17 amino acids. As DNA, the CDR3 is TGTGCCAGCAGTGATACTAGCGGGAGGCGGAGCACAGATACGCAGTATTTT. Translated: CASSDTSGRRSTDTQYF.

This chain uses TRBV6-5 with TRBJ1-1, with D maybe TRBD1 (5 bases). Germline CDR1 and CDR2: MNHEY and SVGAGI. CDR3 length equals 13 residues. Trimming removed 6 bases at V and 4 bases at J, with 12 bases between. The CDR3: CASRMAGFTEAFF. DNA of the CDR3: TGTGCCAGCAGGATGGCAGGGTTCACTGAAGCTTTCTTT.

The V call is TRBV5-1, the J call TRBJ2-7; 7 positions agree with TRBD2. The J segment lost 2 bases and the V segment lost 4 bases, leaving 9 bases of the junction unmatched. The germline V gene has CDR1 SGHRS and CDR2 YFSETQ. The CDR3 runs to 15 residues. CDR3 amino acids: CASSPQAGETYEQYF. In DNA, the CDR3 is TGCGCCAGCAGCCCCCAGGCGGGGGAGACCTACGAGCAGTACTTC. Full variable domain (outside the CDR3, taken from reference TRBV5-1 and TRBJ2-7): KAGVTQTPRYLIKTRGQQVTLSCSPISGHRSVSWYQQTPGQGLQFLFEYFSETQRNKGNFPGRFSGRQFSNSRSEMNVSTLELGDSALYLCASSPQAGETYEQYFGPGTRLTVT.

This chain links TRBV6-5 with TRBJ1-1; D is perhaps TRBD1 (6 bases). The CDR3 extends over 15 amino acids. CDR1 and CDR2 (germline): MNHEY, SVGAGI. Trimming pared 6 bases from V and 0 bases from J, leaving 14 bases between. CDR3 loop: CASRGTSFMNTEAFF. The CDR3, as DNA: TGTGCCAGCAGAGGGACATCTTTCATGAACACTGAAGCTTTCTTT.

The chain has TRBV27 and TRBJ1-5; 8 bases align to TRBD1. The CDR3 covers 14 residues. The J segment lost 4 bases and the V segment lost 4 bases, leaving 3 bases of the junction unmatched. CDR1 and CDR2 from the germline V gene are MNHEY and SMNVEV (reference sequence). Here the CDR3 DNA reads TGTGCCAGCAGTTCCGGGACAGGAAATCAGCCCCAGCATTTT. Its protein is CASSSGTGNQPQHF.

The chain carries TRBV6-5 and TRBJ1-2, with TRBD1 matching 9 bases. The CDR3 runs 14 residues. Germline trimming cut 6 bases from V and 3 bases from J; bases unmatched to any gene: 5. Germline CDR1 MNHEY, CDR2 SVGAGI. Here the CDR3 reads CASRGTGYYYGYTF. Written as DNA, the CDR3 is TGTGCCAGCAGGGGGACAGGGTATTACTATGGCTACACCTTC.

This rearrangement joins TRBV6-1 to TRBJ2-7; D might be TRBD2 (5 bases). Germline V gives CDR1 MNHNS, CDR2 SASEGT. The CDR3 runs 15 residues. V was pared by 2 bases and J by 0 bases, with 11 bases between. This CDR3 is CASSERGFSSYEQYF. In nucleotides, the CDR3 is TGTGCCAGCAGTGAACGGGGATTCAGCTCCTACGAGCAGTACTTC.

A single count supports this clone. V gene TRBV27 combines with J gene TRBJ1-6, with 11 bases lining up with TRBD1. The germline V gene has CDR1 MNHEY and CDR2 SMNVEV (reference sequence). The CDR3 is made up of 15 amino acids. Trimming removed 2 bases from V and 14 bases from J; junction bases left unmatched: 8. The CDR3 DNA is TGTGCCAGCAGTTTACAACCGCTGGGACAGGGGGCCCTCCACTTT. Translating gives CASSLQPLGQGALHF.

The V gene is TRBV27, the J gene TRBJ2-7; 7 bases are shared with TRBD1. CDR3 length: 13 residues. J lost 5 bases, V lost 6 bases, and 7 bases had no gene match. CDR1 and CDR2 from the germline V gene are MNHEY and SMNVEV (reference sequence). As DNA, the CDR3 is TGTGCCAGCAGCGCCGACAGGGCCAACGAGCAGTACTTC. Its translation is CASSADRANEQYF.

The chain recombines TRBV7-2 with TRBJ2-5; TRBD1 aligns across 10 bases. The germline CDR1 and CDR2 sequences are SGHTA and FQGNSA. With 5 bases clipped from V and 5 bases from J, the junction kept 11 bases outside the gene matches. This CDR3 is built from 16 residues. The CDR3 is CASSPLRDRGLETQYF. The DNA of the CDR3 is TGTGCCAGCAGCCCCCTCCGGGACAGGGGTTTGGAGACCCAGTACTTC.

V gene TRBV18 combines with J gene TRBJ2-7, with 8 bases that match TRBD1. Germline lookup yields CDR1 KGHSH and CDR2 LQKENI. V shed 4 bases and J 4 bases; nucleotides not matched to a gene: 12. The CDR3 runs to 16 residues. The CDR3 reads CASSLNRDRTVYEQYF. DNA of the CDR3: TGTGCCAGCTCACTCAACCGGGACAGGACCGTTTACGAGCAGTACTTC. The whole variable domain, remainder taken from reference TRBV18 and TRBJ2-7, is NAGVMQNPRHLVRRRGQEARLRCSPMKGHSHVYWYRQLPEEGLKFMVYLQKENIIDESGMPKERFSAEFPKEGPSILRIQQVVRGDSAAYFCASSLNRDRTVYEQYFGPGTRLTVT.

This chain joins TRBV10-1 and TRBJ1-2; tentatively, D is TRBD1 (6 bases). V was cut by 5 bases and J by 4 bases, with 11 bases left in between. CDR1 and CDR2 from the germline V gene are WNHNN and SYGVQD (reference sequence). This CDR3 has 13 amino acids. CDR3: CASSPGTPYGYTF. The CDR3 DNA sequence: TGCGCCAGCAGTCCCGGGACACCCTATGGCTACACCTTC.

V is TRBV19 and J is TRBJ2-5; D is perhaps TRBD2 (5 bases). Germline V gives CDR1 LNHDA, CDR2 SQIVND (reference sequence). The CDR3 extends over 15 amino acids. The V end was cut by 6 bases, the J end by 5 bases, with 19 bases between. The CDR3 is CASSGHHETGETQYF. The CDR3 DNA sequence: TGTGCCAGTAGCGGCCACCACGAGACGGGGGAGACCCAGTACTTC.